This note documents a single T cell receptor (beta chain) sequence. The antigen remains undetermined. Time point noted: persistent/refractory GD, antithyroid drugs over 5 years with positive TRAb. Generation of the TCR library employed RNA extracted from PBMCs. The guidelines of the American Thyroid Association were the basis for diagnosing Graves' disease. According to the study, TCR beta libraries were built with iRepertoire HTBI primers and CDR3-region Arm-PCR. TCRdb reprocessed the multiplex PCR reads with MiXCR, giving one entry per CDR3 protein. The sample contains about 660,000 distinct CDR3 sequences, approximately 29% of which appear only once. This entry belongs to a study of regulatory T cells in long-lasting Graves disease. Study-wide results and caveats: Persistent Graves' patients possessed reduced TCR diversity relative to recently diagnosed ones.

Sequencing used peripheral blood mononuclear cells (PBMCs), obtained when the disease was refractory, from a patient treated with antithyroid drugs. This clonotype was obtained from a female donor with Graves disease.

This CDR3 is CASSLGTPGAFF. CDR3 bases: TGTGCCAGCAGCCTAGGGACTCCGGGGGCTTTCTTT. The chain has TRBV28 and TRBJ1-1; D might be TRBD1 (5 bases). Germline-derived CDR1 and CDR2 are MDHEN and SYDVKM. The CDR3 loop spans 12 amino acids. The V and J ends lost 6 bases and 11 bases respectively, with 16 bases between them.